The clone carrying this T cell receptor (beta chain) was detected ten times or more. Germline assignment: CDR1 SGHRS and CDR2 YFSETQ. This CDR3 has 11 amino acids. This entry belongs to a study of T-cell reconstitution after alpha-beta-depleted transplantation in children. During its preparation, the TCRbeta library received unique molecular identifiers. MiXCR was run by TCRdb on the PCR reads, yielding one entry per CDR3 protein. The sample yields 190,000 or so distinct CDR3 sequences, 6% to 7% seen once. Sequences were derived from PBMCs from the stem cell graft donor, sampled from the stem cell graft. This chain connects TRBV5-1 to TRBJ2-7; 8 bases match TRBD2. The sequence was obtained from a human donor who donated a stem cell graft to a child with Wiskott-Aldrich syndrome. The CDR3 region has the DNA TGCGCTAGCGGGGTGAGCTACGAGCAGTACTTC. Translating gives CASGVSYEQYF.